The clone carrying this T cell receptor beta chain was recorded at least ten times. Its antigen is not identified. These data belong to a study of blood T cells in healthy people across ages. The study's findings and limits: Considered underestimates were the diversity estimates obtained from one million T cells. The long-lived group displayed more naive CD4+ cells, plus higher diversity, than the aged donors did.

With a J-beta primer mix and a sample-barcoded 5' primer, a second PCR ran roughly 6 to 11 cycles. Every cDNA molecule bore a tag from a template-switch adaptor containing 12 random nucleotides. TCRdb fed the 5' RACE reads into MiXCR, producing one record per CDR3 protein. The data show 500,000 to 700,000 distinct CDR3 sequences, about 30% seen once. Extracted total RNA amounted to at least 5.5 micrograms for each sample. V was clipped by 3 bases and J by 8 bases, with 17 bases between them. The CDR3 is made up of 14 amino acids. Germline V gene data show CDR1 as GTSNPN and CDR2 as SVGIG (reference sequence).

The V and J genes are TRBV30 and TRBJ2-1, with TRBD1 as a possible D gene (6 bases). The receptor's source is a woman of 80 years or more in good health. Specimen: blood. CDR3 sequence (DNA): TGTGCCTGGAGAAAACGAGGGGGAGCTGATGAGCAGTTCTTC. This sequence encodes CAWRKRGGADEQFF.